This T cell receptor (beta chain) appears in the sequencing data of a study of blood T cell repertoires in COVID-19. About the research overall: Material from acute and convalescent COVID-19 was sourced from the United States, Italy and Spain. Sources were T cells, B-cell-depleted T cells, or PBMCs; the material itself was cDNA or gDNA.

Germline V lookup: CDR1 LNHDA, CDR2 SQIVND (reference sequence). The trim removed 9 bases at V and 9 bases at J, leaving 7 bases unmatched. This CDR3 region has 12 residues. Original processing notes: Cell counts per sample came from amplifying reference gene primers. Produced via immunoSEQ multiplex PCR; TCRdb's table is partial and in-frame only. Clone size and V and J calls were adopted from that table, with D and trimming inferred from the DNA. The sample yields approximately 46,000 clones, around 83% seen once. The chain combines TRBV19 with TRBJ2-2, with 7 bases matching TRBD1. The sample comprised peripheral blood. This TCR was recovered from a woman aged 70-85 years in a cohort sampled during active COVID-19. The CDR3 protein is CASQTGSRELFF. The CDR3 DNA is TGTGCCAGCCAGACAGGGAGCAGGGAGCTGTTTTTT. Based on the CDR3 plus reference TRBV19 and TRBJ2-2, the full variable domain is DGGITQSPKYLFRKEGQNVTLSCEQNLNHDAMYWYRQDPGQGLRLIYYSQIVNDFQKGDIAEGYSVSREKKESFPLTVTSAQKNPTAFYLCASQTGSRELFFGEGSRLTVL.